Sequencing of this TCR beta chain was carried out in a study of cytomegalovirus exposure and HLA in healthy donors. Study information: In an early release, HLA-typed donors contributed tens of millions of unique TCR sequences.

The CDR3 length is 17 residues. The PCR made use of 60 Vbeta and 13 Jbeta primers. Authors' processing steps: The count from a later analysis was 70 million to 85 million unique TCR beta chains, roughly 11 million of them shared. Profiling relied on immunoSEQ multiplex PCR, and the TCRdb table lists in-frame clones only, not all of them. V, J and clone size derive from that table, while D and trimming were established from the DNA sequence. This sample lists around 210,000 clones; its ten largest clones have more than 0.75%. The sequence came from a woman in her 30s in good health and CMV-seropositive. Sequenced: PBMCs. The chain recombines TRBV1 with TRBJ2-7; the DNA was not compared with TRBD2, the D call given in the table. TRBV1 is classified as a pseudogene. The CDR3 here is CTSSPGTSGRYFYEQYF. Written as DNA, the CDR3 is TGCACCAGCAGCCCCGGGACTAGCGGGAGGTATTTCTACGAGCAGTACTTC.